This entry features one T cell receptor beta chain sequence. The target antigen is unknown. Sample treatment: oral pan-JAK inhibitor, 5-10 mg twice daily. Researchers picked out CD4+ and CD8+ T cells from PBMCs by sorting. The sample belongs to a study of CD8+ T cells in alopecia areata. Study context: Treated patients swallowed 5 to 10 mg of oral tofacitinib twice daily. Study outcomes and limitations: The study found tofacitinib significantly decreased scalp clonality and expanded CD8+ clones among the top 100. Scalp sample data also include resident alphabeta T cells from normal skin.

It was cDNA, reverse transcribed from extracted RNA, that served as the sequencing template. The repertoire was sequenced with immunoSEQ multiplex PCR; TCRdb's copy has only in-frame clones and lacks some. The table lists 190,000 or so clones, under 60% of them singletons. The germline gives CDR1 SGHTS, CDR2 YDEGEE. CDR3 length: 18 residues. Trimming took 1 base from V and 5 from J, leaving 19 bases between them. This receptor was taken from a human donor with alopecia areata. The chain carries TRBV5-8 and TRBJ1-6, with no clear D. Sequencing was performed on CD8+ T cells sorted from blood, taken at week 24, from a patient treated with tofacitinib. The CDR3 DNA sequence: TGTGCCAGCAGCTTGCACTTCCGCGGGAGTACAGATAATTCACCCCTCCACTTT. Translation gives CASSLHFRGSTDNSPLHF.